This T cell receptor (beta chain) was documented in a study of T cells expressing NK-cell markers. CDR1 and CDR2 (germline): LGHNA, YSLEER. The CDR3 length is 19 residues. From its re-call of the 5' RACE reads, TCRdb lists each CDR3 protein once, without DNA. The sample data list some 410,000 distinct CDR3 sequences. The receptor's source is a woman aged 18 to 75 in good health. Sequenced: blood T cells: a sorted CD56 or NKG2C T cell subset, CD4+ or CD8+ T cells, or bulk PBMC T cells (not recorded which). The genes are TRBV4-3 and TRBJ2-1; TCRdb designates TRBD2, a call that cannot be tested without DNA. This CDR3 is CASSQEPPAIAGPVDEQFF.